This T cell receptor (beta chain) is from a study of CD8+CD57+ T cells in acquired aplastic anemia. Investigators profiled TCR beta VDJ and CDR3 from genomic DNA template. TCRdb recomputed calls from the reads with MiXCR, one row per CDR3 protein. The table shows about 160,000 distinct CDR3 sequences, with approximately 51% occurring only once. Germline V gene sequence: CDR1 SGHTA, CDR2 FQGTGA. CDR3 length equals 13 residues. The V and J ends lost 5 bases and 3 bases respectively, with 10 bases between them. Patients sequenced had flow cytometry evidence of CD8+CD57+ cell expansion. Sequencing was done on a sample of sorted CD4+, CD8+, or CD8+CD57+ T cells (not recorded which) from PBMCs. The source is a human donor with aplastic anemia. The chain has TRBV7-3 and TRBJ2-5; D uncertain. The CDR3 reads CASSHSAEETQYF. CDR3 in DNA: TGTGCCAGCAGCCACTCGGCAGAAGAGACCCAGTACTTC.